One sample yielded the 5 T cell receptor beta chains listed below, sequenced in a study of CD8+ T cells in alopecia areata. Extraction and reverse transcription of RNA yielded cDNA as the sequencing template. TCRdb keeps only in-frame clones here, not all; method: immunoSEQ multiplex PCR. The table has roughly 23,000 clones, 52% seen once. Sequenced material: NKG2D-high CD8+ T cells sorted from blood. These receptor sequences come from a human donor with alopecia areata.

V is TRBV19 and J is TRBJ1-2; 8 nucleotides align to TRBD1. Germline V lookup: CDR1 LNHDA, CDR2 SQIVND (reference sequence). The CDR3 spans 16 residues. V lost 4 bases, J lost 4 bases, and 11 bases stayed unmatched. The CDR3 DNA sequence: TGTGCCAGTAGTAATCCCTCGACAGGGGACGGCTATGGCTACACCTTC. Its translation is CASSNPSTGDGYGYTF. The whole variable domain, remainder taken from reference TRBV19 and TRBJ1-2, is DGGITQSPKYLFRKEGQNVTLSCEQNLNHDAMYWYRQDPGQGLRLIYYSQIVNDFQKGDIAEGYSVSREKKESFPLTVTSAQKNPTAFYLCASSNPSTGDGYGYTFGSGTRLTVV.

The sample holds a few counts of this clone. The V gene is TRBV4-1, the J gene TRBJ1-4; D is ambiguous. This CDR3 region has 15 residues. CDR1 and CDR2 (germline): MGHRA, YSYEKL. V lost 4 bases, J lost 8 bases, and 17 bases lay in between. The CDR3 region is CASSRVEGSWEKLFF. The CDR3 DNA sequence: TGCGCCAGCAGCCGTGTTGAAGGCTCTTGGGAAAAACTGTTTTTT.

J is TRBJ1-4 and V is TRBV13; D not resolved. The germline V gene has CDR1 PRHDT and CDR2 FYEKMQ (reference sequence). Trimming took 4 bases from V and 4 from J, leaving 19 bases between them. The CDR3 is 17 amino acids. The CDR3 reads CASSSSGSEGYNEKLFF. CDR3 sequence (DNA): TGTGCCAGCAGCTCATCTGGGAGTGAGGGATATAATGAAAAACTGTTTTTT.

This clone appeared a few times. The genes are TRBV19 and TRBJ1-5, with a possible D match to TRBD1 (5 bases). The germline gives CDR1 LNHDA, CDR2 SQIVND (reference sequence). The CDR3 is 15 amino acids. Trimming pared 1 base from V and 2 bases from J, leaving 9 bases between. CDR3 DNA sequence: TGTGCCAGTAGTATAGCAGGGTCTGGCAATCAGCCCCAGCATTTT. This codes for CASSIAGSGNQPQHF.

The chain joins TRBV20-1 to TRBJ1-1, with D unresolved. CDR1 DFQATT and CDR2 SNEGSKA come from the germline V gene (reference sequence). CDR3 size: 11 residues. The V and J ends lost 3 bases and 6 bases respectively, with 8 bases between them. The DNA for the CDR3 is TGCAGTGCTAGTAGGTCCGCTGAAGCTTTCTTT. It is translated as CSASRSAEAFF.